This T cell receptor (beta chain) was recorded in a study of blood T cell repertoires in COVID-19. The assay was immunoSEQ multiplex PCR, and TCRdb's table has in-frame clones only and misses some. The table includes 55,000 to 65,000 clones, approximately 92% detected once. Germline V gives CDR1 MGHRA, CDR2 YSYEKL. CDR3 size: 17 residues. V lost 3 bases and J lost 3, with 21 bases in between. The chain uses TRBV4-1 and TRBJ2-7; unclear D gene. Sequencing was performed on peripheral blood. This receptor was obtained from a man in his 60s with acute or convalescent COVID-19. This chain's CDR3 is CASSHPGRLPLFYEQYF. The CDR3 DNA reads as TGCGCCAGCAGCCACCCCGGTAGACTGCCCCTATTCTACGAGCAGTACTTC.